Sequencing of this T cell receptor (beta chain) was carried out in a study of T cells after yellow fever vaccination. This clonotype was found a few times. Germline V gene data show CDR1 as DFQATT and CDR2 as SNEGSKA (reference sequence). Losses at the gene ends were 7 bases for V and 8 bases for J; bases not matched to a gene: 10. The CDR3 spans 12 residues. TCRdb processed the 5' RACE reads anew with MiXCR; each CDR3 protein has one entry. The data contain around 250,000 distinct CDR3 sequences, less than 9% of them singletons. This chain joins TRBV20-1 and TRBJ1-1; 7 nucleotides line up with TRBD1. This clonotype was sampled from a man aged 25-40 years who received the YFV17D yellow fever vaccine. This specimen was CD4+ T cells sorted from PBMCs, taken 15 days after the yellow fever booster vaccination. The CDR3 loop is CSVRKTGHEAFF. The CDR3, as DNA: TGCAGTGTTCGAAAGACAGGGCACGAAGCTTTCTTT.